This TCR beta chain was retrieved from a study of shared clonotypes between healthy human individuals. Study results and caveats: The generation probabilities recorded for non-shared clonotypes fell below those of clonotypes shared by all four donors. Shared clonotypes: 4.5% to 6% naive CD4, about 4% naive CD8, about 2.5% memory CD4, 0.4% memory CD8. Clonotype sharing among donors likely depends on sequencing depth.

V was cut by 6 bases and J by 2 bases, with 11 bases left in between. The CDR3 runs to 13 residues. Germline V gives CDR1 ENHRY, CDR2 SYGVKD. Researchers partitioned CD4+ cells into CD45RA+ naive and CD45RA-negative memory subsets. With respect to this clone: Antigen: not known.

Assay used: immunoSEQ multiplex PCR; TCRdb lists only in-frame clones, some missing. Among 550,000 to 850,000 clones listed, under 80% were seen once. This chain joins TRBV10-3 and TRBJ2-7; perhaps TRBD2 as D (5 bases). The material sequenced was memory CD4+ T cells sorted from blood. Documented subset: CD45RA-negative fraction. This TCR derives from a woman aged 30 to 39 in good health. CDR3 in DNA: TGTGCCATCAGACCGACTACCGCCTACGAGCAGTACTTC. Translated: CAIRPTTAYEQYF.